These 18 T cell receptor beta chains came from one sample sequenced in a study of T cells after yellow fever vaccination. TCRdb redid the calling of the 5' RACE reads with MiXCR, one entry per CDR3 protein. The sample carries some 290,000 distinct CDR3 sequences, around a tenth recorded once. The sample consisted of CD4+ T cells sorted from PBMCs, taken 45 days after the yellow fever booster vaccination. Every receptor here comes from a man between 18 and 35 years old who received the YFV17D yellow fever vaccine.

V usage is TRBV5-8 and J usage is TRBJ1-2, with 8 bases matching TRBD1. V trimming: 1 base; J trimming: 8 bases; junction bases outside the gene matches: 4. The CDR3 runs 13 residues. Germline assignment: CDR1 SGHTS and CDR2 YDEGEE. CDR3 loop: CASSLLRQGGYTF. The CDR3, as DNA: TGTGCCAGCAGCTTGTTGAGACAGGGGGGCTACACCTTC. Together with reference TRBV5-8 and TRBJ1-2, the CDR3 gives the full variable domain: EAGVTQSPTHLIKTRGQQATLRCSPISGHTSVYWYQQALGLGLQFLLWYDEGEERNRGNFPPRFSGRQFPNYSSELNVNALELEDSALYLCASSLLRQGGYTFGSGTRLTVV.

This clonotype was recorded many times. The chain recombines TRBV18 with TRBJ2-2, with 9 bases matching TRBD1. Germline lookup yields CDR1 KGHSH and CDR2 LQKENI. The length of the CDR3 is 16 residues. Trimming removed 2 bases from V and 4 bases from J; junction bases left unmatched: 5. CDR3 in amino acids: CASSPNRGLFTGELFF. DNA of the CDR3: TGTGCCAGCTCACCAAACAGGGGGCTCTTCACCGGGGAGCTGTTTTTT.

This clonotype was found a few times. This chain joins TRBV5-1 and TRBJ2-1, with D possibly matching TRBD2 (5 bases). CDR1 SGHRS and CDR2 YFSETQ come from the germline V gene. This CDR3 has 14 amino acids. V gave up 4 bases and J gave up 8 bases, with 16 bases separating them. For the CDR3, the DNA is TGCGCCAGCAGCCCCCTATCCCCGGAGGATGAGCAGTTCTTC. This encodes CASSPLSPEDEQFF.

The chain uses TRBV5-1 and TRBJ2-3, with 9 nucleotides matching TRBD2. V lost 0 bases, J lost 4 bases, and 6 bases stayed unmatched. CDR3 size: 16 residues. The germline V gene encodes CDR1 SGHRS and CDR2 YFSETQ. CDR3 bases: TGCGCCAGCAGCTTGGGGGATTCTAGCGGGGCAGATACGCAGTATTTT. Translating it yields CASSLGDSSGADTQYF.

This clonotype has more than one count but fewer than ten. The CDR3 here is CASSPIGASGELFF. CDR3 sequence (DNA): TGTGCCAGCTCACCAATCGGGGCTTCCGGGGAGCTGTTTTTT. J is TRBJ2-2 and V is TRBV18; D is tentatively TRBD1 or TRBD2 (5 bases each). V lost 2 bases and J 6 bases, leaving 10 bases between the germline ends. The V gene's germline CDR1 is KGHSH and CDR2 LQKENI. The CDR3 loop spans 14 amino acids.

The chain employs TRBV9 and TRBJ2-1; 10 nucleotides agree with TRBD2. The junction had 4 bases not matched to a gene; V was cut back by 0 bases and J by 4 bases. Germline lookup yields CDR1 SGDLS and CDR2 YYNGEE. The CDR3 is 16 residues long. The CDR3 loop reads CASSVASAGGYNEQFF. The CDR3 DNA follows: TGTGCCAGCAGCGTAGCGTCAGCGGGGGGGTACAATGAGCAGTTCTTC.

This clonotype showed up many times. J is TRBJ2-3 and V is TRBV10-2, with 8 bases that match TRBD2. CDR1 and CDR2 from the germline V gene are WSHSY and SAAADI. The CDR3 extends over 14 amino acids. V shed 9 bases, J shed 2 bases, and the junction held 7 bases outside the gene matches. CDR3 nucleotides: TGCGCCAGTAAAGAGCGGGGGAACACAGATACGCAGTATTTT. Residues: CASKERGNTDTQYF.

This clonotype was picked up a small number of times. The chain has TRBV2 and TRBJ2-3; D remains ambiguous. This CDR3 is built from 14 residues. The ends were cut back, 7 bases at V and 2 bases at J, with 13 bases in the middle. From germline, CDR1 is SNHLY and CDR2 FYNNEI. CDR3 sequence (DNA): TGTGCCAGCACTAGTGACTCGTTCACAGATACGCAGTATTTT. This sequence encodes CASTSDSFTDTQYF. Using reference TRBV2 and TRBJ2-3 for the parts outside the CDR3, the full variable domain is EPEVTQTPSHQVTQMGQEVILRCVPISNHLYFYWYRQILGQKVEFLVSFYNNEISEKSEIFDDQFSVERPDGSNFTLKIRSTKLEDSAMYFCASTSDSFTDTQYFGPGTRLTVL.

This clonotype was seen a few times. CDR3 loop: CASSPDTFWELFF. As DNA, the CDR3 is TGCGCCAGCAGCCCGGACACCTTTTGGGAGCTGTTTTTT. The V and J genes are TRBV5-1 and TRBJ2-2, with D possibly matching TRBD1 (5 bases). CDR1 is SGHRS, CDR2 YFSETQ, per germline. CDR3 length: 13 residues. V was shortened by 4 bases and J by 9 bases, with 13 bases between the two germline ends. The entire variable domain, with the rest obtained from reference TRBV5-1 and TRBJ2-2, is as follows: KAGVTQTPRYLIKTRGQQVTLSCSPISGHRSVSWYQQTPGQGLQFLFEYFSETQRNKGNFPGRFSGRQFSNSRSEMNVSTLELGDSALYLCASSPDTFWELFFGEGSRLTVL.

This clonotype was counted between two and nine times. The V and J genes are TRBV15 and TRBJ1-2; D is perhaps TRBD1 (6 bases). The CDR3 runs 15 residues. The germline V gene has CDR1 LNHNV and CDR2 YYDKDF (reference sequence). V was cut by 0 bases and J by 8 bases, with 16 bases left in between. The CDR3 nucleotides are TGTGCCACCAGCAGAGACCGCGGACAGCCCACGGGCTACACCTTC. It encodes CATSRDRGQPTGYTF. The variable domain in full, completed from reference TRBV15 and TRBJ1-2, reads DAMVIQNPRYQVTQFGKPVTLSCSQTLNHNVMYWYQQKSSQAPKLLFHYYDKDFNNEADTPDNFQSRRPNTSFCFLDIRSPGLGDTAMYLCATSRDRGQPTGYTFGSGTRLTVV.

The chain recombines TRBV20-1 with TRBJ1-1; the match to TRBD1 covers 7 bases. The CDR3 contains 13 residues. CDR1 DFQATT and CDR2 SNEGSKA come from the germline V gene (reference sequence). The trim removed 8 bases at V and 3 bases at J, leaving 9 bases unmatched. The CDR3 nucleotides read TGCAGTACGCCAGGGGGAGCGTACACTGAAGCTTTCTTT. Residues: CSTPGGAYTEAFF.

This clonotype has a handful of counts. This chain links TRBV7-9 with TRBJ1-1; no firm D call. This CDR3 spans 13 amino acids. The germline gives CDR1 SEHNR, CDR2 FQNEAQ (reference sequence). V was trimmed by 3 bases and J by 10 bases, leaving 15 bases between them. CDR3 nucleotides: TGTGCCAGCAGCTTCACCCCCCCTGCTCGAGCTTTCTTT. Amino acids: CASSFTPPARAFF.

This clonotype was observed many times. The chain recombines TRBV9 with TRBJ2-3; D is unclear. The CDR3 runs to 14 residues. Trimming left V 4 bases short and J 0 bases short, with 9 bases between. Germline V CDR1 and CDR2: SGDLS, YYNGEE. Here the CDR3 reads CASSPRGSTDTQYF. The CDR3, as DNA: TGTGCCAGCAGCCCCCGTGGGAGCACAGATACGCAGTATTTT.

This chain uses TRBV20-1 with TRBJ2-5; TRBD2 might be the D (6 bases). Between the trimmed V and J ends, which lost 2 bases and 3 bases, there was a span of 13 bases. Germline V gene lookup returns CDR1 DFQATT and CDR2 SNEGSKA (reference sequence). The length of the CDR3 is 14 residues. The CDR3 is CSARRSGSKETQYF. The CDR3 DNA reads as TGCAGTGCTAGAAGAAGCGGGTCTAAAGAGACCCAGTACTTC.

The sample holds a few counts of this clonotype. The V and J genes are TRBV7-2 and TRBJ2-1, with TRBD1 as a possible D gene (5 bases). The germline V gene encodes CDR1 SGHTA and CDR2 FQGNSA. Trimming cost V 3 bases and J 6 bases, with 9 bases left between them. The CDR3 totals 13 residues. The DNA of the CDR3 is TGTGCCAGCAGCTTTAAAGGGGCCAATGAGCAGTTCTTC. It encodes CASSFKGANEQFF.

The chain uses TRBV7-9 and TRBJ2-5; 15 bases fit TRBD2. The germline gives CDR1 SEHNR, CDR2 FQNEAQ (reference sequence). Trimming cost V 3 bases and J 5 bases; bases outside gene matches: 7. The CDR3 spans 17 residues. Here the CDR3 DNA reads TGTGCCAGCAGCTTGGGACTAGCGGGGGGCTTAGTCGAGACCCAGTACTTC. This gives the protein CASSLGLAGGLVETQYF.

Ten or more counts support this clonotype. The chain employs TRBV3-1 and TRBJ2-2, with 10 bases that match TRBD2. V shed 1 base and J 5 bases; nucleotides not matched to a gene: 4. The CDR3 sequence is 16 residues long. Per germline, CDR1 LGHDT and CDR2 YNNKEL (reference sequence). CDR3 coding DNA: TGTGCCAGCAGCCAAGGTCTAGCGGGAGCAACCGGGGAGCTGTTTTTT. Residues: CASSQGLAGATGELFF.

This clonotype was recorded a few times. CDR3 nucleotide sequence: TGTGCCAGCAGGACGACAGGGGGCAATCAGCCCCAGCATTTT. It translates to CASRTTGGNQPQHF. The chain uses TRBV27 and TRBJ1-5, with 8 bases fitting TRBD1. Germline V gene lookup returns CDR1 MNHEY and CDR2 SMNVEV (reference sequence). This CDR3 has 14 amino acids. V shed 6 bases, J shed 2 bases, and the junction held 3 bases outside the gene matches.